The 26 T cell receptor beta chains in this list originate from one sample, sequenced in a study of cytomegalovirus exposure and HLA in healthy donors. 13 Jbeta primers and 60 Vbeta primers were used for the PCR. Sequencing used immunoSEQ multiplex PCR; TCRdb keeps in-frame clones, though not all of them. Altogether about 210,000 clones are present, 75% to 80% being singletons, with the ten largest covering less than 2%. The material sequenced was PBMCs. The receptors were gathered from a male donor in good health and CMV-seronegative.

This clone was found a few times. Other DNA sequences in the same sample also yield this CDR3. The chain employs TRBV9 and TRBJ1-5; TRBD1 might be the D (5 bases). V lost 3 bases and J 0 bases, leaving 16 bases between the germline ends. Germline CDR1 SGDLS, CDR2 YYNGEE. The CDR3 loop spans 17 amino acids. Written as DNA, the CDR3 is TGTGCCAGCAGCGCGCCCCCACAGGTTAATAGCAATCAGCCCCAGCATTTT. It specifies CASSAPPQVNSNQPQHF.

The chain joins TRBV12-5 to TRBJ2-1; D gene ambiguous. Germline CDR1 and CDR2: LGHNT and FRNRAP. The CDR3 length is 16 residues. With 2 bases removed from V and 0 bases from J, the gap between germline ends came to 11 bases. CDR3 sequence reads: CASGLRLAASYNEQFF. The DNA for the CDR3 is TGTGCTAGTGGTTTGCGACTGGCGGCCTCCTACAATGAGCAGTTCTTC. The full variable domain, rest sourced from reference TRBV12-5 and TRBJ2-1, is DARVTQTPRHKVTEMGQEVTMRCQPILGHNTVFWYRQTMMQGLELLAYFRNRAPLDDSGMPKDRFSAEMPDATLATLKIQPSEPRDSAVYFCASGLRLAASYNEQFFGPGTRLTVL.

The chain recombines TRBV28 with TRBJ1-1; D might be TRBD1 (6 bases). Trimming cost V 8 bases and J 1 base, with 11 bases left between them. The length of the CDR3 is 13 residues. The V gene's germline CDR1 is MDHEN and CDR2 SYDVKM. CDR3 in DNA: TGTGCCAGCTTAGTCAGGGGGAACACTGAAGCTTTCTTT. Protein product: CASLVRGNTEAFF.

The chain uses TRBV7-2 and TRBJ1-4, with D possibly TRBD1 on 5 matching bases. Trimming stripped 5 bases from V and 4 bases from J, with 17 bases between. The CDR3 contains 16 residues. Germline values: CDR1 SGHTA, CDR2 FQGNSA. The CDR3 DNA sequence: TGTGCCAGCAGCATATTAGTTAGAAGGGGTAATGAAAAACTGTTTTTT. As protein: CASSILVRRGNEKLFF.

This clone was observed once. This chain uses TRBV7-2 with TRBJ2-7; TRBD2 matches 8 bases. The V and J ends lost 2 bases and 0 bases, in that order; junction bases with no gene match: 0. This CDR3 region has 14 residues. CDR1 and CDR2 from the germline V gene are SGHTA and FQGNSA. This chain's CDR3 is CASSLRGGSYEQYF. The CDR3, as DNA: TGTGCCAGCAGCTTACGGGGGGGCTCCTACGAGCAGTACTTC.

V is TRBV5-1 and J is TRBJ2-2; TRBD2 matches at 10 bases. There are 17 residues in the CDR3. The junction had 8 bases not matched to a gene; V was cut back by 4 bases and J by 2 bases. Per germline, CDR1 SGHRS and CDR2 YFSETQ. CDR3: CASSLRTSGANTGELFF. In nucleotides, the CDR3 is TGCGCCAGCAGCCTGAGGACTAGCGGCGCCAACACCGGGGAGCTGTTTTTT.

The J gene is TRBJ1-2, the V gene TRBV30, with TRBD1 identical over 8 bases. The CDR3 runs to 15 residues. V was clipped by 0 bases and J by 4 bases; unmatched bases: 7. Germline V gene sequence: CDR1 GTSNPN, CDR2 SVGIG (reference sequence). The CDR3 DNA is TGTGCCTGGAGTGTTGGGACAGGAACCCTCTATGGCTACACCTTC. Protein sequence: CAWSVGTGTLYGYTF.

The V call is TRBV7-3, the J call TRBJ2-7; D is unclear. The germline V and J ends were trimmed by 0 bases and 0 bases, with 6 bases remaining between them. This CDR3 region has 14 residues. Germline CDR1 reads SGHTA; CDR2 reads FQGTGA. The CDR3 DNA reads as TGTGCCAGCAGCTTAACGCCTAGCTCCTACGAGCAGTACTTC. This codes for CASSLTPSSYEQYF. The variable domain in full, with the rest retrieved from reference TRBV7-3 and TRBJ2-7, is GAGVSQTPSNKVTEKGKYVELRCDPISGHTALYWYRQSLGQGPEFLIYFQGTGAADDSGLPNDRFFAVRPEGSVSTLKIQRTERGDSAVYLCASSLTPSSYEQYFGPGTRLTVT.

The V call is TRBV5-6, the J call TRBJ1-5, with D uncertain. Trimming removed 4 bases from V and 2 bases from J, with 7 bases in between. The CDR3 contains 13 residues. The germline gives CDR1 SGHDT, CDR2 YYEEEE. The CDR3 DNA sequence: TGTGCCAGCAGCGACCAGGGCAATCAGCCCCAGCATTTT. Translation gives CASSDQGNQPQHF. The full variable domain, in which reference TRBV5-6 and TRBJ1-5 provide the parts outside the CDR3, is DAGVTQSPTHLIKTRGQQVTLRCSPKSGHDTVSWYQQALGQGPQFIFQYYEEEERQRGNFPDRFSGHQFPNYSSELNVNALLLGDSALYLCASSDQGNQPQHFGDGTRLSIL.

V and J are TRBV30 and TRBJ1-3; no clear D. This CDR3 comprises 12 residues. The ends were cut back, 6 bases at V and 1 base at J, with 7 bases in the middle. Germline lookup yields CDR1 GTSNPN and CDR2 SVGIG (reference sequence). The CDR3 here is CACHSSGNTIYF. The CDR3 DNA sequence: TGTGCCTGCCACTCGTCTGGAAACACCATATATTTT.

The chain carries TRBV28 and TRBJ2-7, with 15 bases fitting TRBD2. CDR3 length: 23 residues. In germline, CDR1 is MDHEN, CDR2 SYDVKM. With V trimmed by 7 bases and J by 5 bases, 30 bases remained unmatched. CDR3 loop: CASILSRDRRNLRTSGRGNEQYF. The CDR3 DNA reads TGTGCCAGCATCCTATCCAGGGACAGGAGGAACCTACGGACTAGCGGGAGGGGCAACGAGCAGTACTTC.

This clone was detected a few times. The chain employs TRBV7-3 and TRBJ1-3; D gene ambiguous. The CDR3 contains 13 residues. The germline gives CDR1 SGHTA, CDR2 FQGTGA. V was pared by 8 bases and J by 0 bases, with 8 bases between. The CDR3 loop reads CASAHNSGNTIYF. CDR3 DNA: TGTGCCAGCGCACATAACTCTGGAAACACCATATATTTT. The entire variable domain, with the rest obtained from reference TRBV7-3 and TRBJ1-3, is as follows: GAGVSQTPSNKVTEKGKYVELRCDPISGHTALYWYRQSLGQGPEFLIYFQGTGAADDSGLPNDRFFAVRPEGSVSTLKIQRTERGDSAVYLCASAHNSGNTIYFGEGSWLTVV.

Here the CDR3 reads CSVAGGAHGYTF. CDR3 nucleotide sequence: TGCAGCGTTGCCGGGGGGGCGCATGGCTACACCTTC. The chain links TRBV29-1 to TRBJ1-2; tentative D call: TRBD1 (6 bases). The V gene lost 4 bases and the J gene lost 6 bases, with 12 bases spanning the gap. Germline CDR1 is SQVTM and CDR2 is ANQGSEA. CDR3 size: 12 residues.

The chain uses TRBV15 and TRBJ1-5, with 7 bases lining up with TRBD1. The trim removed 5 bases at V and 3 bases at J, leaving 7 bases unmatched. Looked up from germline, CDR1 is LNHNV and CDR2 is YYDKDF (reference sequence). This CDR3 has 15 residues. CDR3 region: CATSPGQVSNQPQHF. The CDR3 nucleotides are TGTGCCACCAGCCCCGGACAGGTCTCCAATCAGCCCCAGCATTTT.

Here the CDR3 reads CASSLTGGGSTDTQYF. For the CDR3, the DNA is TGTGCCAGCAGCCTTACAGGGGGCGGGAGCACAGATACGCAGTATTTT. The chain recombines TRBV11-3 with TRBJ2-3; 9 nucleotides match TRBD1. V was pared by 5 bases and J by 0 bases, with 6 bases of the junction left unmatched. The length of the CDR3 is 16 residues. Germline V CDR1 and CDR2: SGHNT, YENEEA.

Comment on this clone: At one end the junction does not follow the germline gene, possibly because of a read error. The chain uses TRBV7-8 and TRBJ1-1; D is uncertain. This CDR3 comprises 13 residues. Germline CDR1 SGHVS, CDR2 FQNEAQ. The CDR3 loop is CASGLDQYTEAFF. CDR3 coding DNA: TGTGCCAGCGGCTTAGATCAGTACACTGAAGCTTTCTTT.

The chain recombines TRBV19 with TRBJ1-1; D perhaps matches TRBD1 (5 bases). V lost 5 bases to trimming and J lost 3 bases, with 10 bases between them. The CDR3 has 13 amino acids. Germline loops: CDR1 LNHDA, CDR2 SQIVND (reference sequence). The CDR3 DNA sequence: TGTGCCAGTAGTGGCAGGGTGCACACTGAAGCTTTCTTT. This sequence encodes CASSGRVHTEAFF. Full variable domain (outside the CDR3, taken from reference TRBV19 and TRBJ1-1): DGGITQSPKYLFRKEGQNVTLSCEQNLNHDAMYWYRQDPGQGLRLIYYSQIVNDFQKGDIAEGYSVSREKKESFPLTVTSAQKNPTAFYLCASSGRVHTEAFFGQGTRLTVV.

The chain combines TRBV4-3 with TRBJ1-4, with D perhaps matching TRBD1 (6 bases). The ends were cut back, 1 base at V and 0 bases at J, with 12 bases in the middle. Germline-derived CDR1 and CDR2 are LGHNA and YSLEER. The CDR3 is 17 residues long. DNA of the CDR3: TGCGCCAGCAGCCAAGGTTTGACAGGTTCAACTAATGAAAAACTGTTTTTT. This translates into CASSQGLTGSTNEKLFF.

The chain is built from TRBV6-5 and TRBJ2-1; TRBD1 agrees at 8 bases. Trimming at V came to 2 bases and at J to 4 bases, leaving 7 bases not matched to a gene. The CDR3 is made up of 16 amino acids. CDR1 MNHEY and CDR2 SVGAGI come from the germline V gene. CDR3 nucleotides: TGTGCCAGCAGTTACGTCGGACAGGGTTTATACAATGAGCAGTTCTTC. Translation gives CASSYVGQGLYNEQFF.

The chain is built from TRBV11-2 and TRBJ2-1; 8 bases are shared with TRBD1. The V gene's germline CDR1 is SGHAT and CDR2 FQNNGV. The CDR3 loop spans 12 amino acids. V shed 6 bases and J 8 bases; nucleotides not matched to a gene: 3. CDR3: CASSRQGYEQFF. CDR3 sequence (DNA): TGTGCCAGCAGTCGACAGGGGTATGAGCAGTTCTTC. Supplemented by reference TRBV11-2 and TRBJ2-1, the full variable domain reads EAGVAQSPRYKIIEKRQSVAFWCNPISGHATLYWYQQILGQGPKLLIQFQNNGVVDDSQLPKDRFSAERLKGVDSTLKIQPAKLEDSAVYLCASSRQGYEQFFGPGTRLTVL.

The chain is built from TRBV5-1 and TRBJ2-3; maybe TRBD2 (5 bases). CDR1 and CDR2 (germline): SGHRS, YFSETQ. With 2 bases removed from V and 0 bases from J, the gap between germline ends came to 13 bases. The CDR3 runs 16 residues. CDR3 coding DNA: TGCGCCAGCAGCTTAGGAGGAGCGGCTAGCACAGATACGCAGTATTTT. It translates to CASSLGGAASTDTQYF.

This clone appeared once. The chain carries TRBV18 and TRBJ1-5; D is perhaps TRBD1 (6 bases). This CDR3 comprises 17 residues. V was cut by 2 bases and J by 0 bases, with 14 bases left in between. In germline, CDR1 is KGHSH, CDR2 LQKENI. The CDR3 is CASSPTQGMGSNQPQHF. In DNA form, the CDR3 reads TGTGCCAGCTCACCAACGCAGGGGATGGGTAGCAATCAGCCCCAGCATTTT. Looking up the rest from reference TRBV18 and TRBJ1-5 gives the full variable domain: NAGVMQNPRHLVRRRGQEARLRCSPMKGHSHVYWYRQLPEEGLKFMVYLQKENIIDESGMPKERFSAEFPKEGPSILRIQQVVRGDSAAYFCASSPTQGMGSNQPQHFGDGTRLSIL.

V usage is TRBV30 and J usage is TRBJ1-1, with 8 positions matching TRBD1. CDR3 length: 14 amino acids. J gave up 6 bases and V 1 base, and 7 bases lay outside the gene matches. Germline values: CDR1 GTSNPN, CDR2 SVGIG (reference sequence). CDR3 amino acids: CAWSAGGEESEAFF. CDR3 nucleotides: TGTGCCTGGAGTGCAGGGGGCGAAGAGTCTGAAGCTTTCTTT.

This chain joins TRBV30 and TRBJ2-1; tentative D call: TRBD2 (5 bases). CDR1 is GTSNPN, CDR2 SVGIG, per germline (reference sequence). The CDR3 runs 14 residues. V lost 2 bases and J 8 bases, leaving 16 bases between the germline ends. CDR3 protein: CAWSRLGVGDEQFF. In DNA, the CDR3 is TGTGCCTGGAGTCGACTCGGGGTAGGCGATGAGCAGTTCTTC.

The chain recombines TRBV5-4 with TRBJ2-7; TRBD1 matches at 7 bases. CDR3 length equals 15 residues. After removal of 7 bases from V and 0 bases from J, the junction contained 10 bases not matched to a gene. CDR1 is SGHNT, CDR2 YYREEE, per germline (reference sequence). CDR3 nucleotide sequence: TGTGCCAGCTGCAACCGGGACAGCCGCTCCTACGAGCAGTACTTC. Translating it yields CASCNRDSRSYEQYF.

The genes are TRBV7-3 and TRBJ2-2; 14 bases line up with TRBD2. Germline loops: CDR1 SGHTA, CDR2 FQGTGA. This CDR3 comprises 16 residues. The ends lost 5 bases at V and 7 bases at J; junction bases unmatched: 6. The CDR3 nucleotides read TGTGCCAGCAGCGCGGGACTAGCGGGAGCTGGCGGGGAGCTGTTTTTT. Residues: CASSAGLAGAGGELFF.